Listed below are T cell receptor beta chains from one sample, sequenced in a study of regulatory T cells in long-lasting Graves disease. TCRdb reanalysed the multiplex PCR reads using MiXCR and keeps one entry per CDR3 protein. The table includes approximately 350,000 distinct CDR3 sequences, 15% to 20% detected once. These data were also filed under a second study, of T cells in Graves' hyperthyroidism and ophthalmopathy.

Sequencing used peripheral blood mononuclear cells (PBMCs), obtained at new diagnosis, from a patient treated with antithyroid drugs. These receptors all stem from a woman under 30 with Graves disease. The CDR3 runs from the conserved cysteine through the conserved F or W. D genes are given only for firm matches. A clone size is listed for some rows: how often the clone was seen (once, few, many), or a class if it is expanded.

v_call	j_call	clone_size	d_call	cdr3_nt	cdr3_aa
TRBV7-8	TRBJ2-3	many	NA	TGTGCCAGCAGCTTAGTGAGACGGACGCCCCGGGCGCAGTATTTT	CASSLVRRTPRAQYF
TRBV9	TRBJ2-7	many	NA	TGTGCCAGCAGCCCTGGCAGTAACGTGCCCCGAGAGCAGTACTTC	CASSPGSNVPREQYF
TRBV20-1	TRBJ2-7	many	TRBD1	TGCAGTGCTAGTCATACAGGGGACTACGAGCAGTACTTC	CSASHTGDYEQYF
TRBV3-1	TRBJ1-1	NA	NA	TGTGCCAGCAGCCCCCTCGGGTCGCGGGGGCGGGCTGAAGCTTTCTTT	CASSPLGSRGRAEAFF
TRBV5-4	TRBJ2-5	NA	TRBD2	TGTGCCAGCAGCTTAGCGGGAGGCACGCAAGAAGAGACCCAGTACTTC	CASSLAGGTQEETQYF
TRBV6-1	TRBJ1-4	many	TRBD1	TGTGCCAGCAGGACAGGGGCGACTAATGAAAAACTGTTTTTT	CASRTGATNEKLFF
TRBV18	TRBJ2-1	few	NA	TGTGCCAGCCAGCCTTGGACAGCAAAAGTCTCCTACAATGAGCGGTTCTTC	CASQPWTAKVSYNERFF
TRBV7-3	TRBJ2-3	many	TRBD1	TGTGCCAGCAGCTTTACAGGGGGAGATACGCAGTATTTT	CASSFTGGDTQYF
TRBV2	TRBJ2-7	many	NA	TGTGCCAGCAGTCGGGACCTACTCTACGAGCAGTACTTC	CASSRDLLYEQYF
TRBV3-1	TRBJ2-1	many	NA	TGTGCCAGCAGCCCCGGCCCCGGATCCGGAAATGAGCAGTTCTTC	CASSPGPGSGNEQFF
TRBV5-5	TRBJ2-7	many	NA	TGTGCCAGCAGCCCCCGTTCGGGAAAGTCCTACGAGCAGTACTTC	CASSPRSGKSYEQYF
TRBV24-1	TRBJ2-7	NA	TRBD2	TGTGCCACCAGTGGCCACCGTAGCGGGGCACCCTCCTACGAGCAGTACTTC	CATSGHRSGAPSYEQYF
TRBV3-1	TRBJ2-1	many	TRBD2	TGTGCCAGCAGCCCTAAACTAGCGGGAGGGATGGGGGACTACAATGAGCAGTTCTTC	CASSPKLAGGMGDYNEQFF
TRBV6-1	TRBJ1-2	many	TRBD1	TGTGCCAGCAGTACGGGGACAGGGGGCAACTATGGCTACACCTTC	CASSTGTGGNYGYTF
TRBV2	TRBJ1-2	NA	NA	TGTGCCAGCAGGGATAGGGGACCGCAGGGCTCGGGCTACACCTTC	CASRDRGPQGSGYTF
TRBV30	TRBJ2-1	many	TRBD2	TGTGCCTGGACGGGGACTAGCGGGGGCTACTTCTCCTACAATGAGCAGTTCTTC	CAWTGTSGGYFSYNEQFF
TRBV20-1	TRBJ2-1	few	TRBD2	TGCAGTGCTAGACTTGCGGGAGATTGGAAGGATGAGCAGTTCTTC	CSARLAGDWKDEQFF
TRBV12-3/TRBV12-4	TRBJ1-1	many	TRBD1	TGTGCCAGCACCCAACAGGGGGGGTACACTGAAGCTTTCTTT	CASTQQGGYTEAFF
TRBV30	TRBJ1-2	many	TRBD1	TGTGCCTGGAGTGTACGGCTTCGGGGACAGCTAAACTATGGCTACACCTTC	CAWSVRLRGQLNYGYTF
TRBV6-1	TRBJ2-1	few	NA	TGTGCCAGCAGCAGGGGTGAGGGGGAGCAGTTCTTC	CASSRGEGEQFF
TRBV28	TRBJ1-4	NA	NA	TGTGCCAGCAGATACGACAGCACAACCCATGAAAAACTGTTTTTT	CASRYDSTTHEKLFF
TRBV20-1	TRBJ1-2	NA	TRBD1	TGCAGTGCCGCAGGGGGTACGGGCTATGGCTACACCTTC	CSAAGGTGYGYTF
TRBV14	TRBJ2-7	many	TRBD1	TGTGCCAGCAGCCAAGATGCGGACAGGGACTACGAGCAGTACTTC	CASSQDADRDYEQYF
TRBV19	TRBJ2-7	once	NA	TGTGTCAGTACGACAGGTGAGAACAACCTGTACTTC	CVSTTGENNLYF
TRBV20-1	TRBJ2-5	few	TRBD2	TGCAGTGCTCCCATACCGTGGGGACTAGCGGGGATCCAAGAGACCCAGTACTTC	CSAPIPWGLAGIQETQYF
TRBV5-1	TRBJ2-1	once	TRBD2	TGCGCCAGCAGCTTGCGGGCTAGCGGATTCTACAATGAGCAGTTCTTC	CASSLRASGFYNEQFF
TRBV13	TRBJ1-2	NA	NA	TGTGCCAGCAGTTTAATGTCTGGCTACACCTTC	CASSLMSGYTF
TRBV2	TRBJ1-2	many	NA	TGTGCCAGCAGAAGGTTTGGCAGAGCTAACTATGGCTACACCTTC	CASRRFGRANYGYTF
TRBV19	TRBJ1-1	NA	NA	TGTGCCACCTCCAGACTCCGGCTTGAAGCTTTCTTT	CATSRLRLEAFF
TRBV5-1	TRBJ2-7	few	NA	TGCGCCAGCAGCTTCGAACGACATACCAGGCAGTACTTC	CASSFERHTRQYF
TRBV5-1	TRBJ2-1	many	NA	TGCGCCAGCAGCTTGGAAGATAGCGGATACAATGAGCAGTTCTTC	CASSLEDSGYNEQFF
TRBV28	TRBJ1-2	NA	TRBD1	TGTGCCAGCAGAGTAACAGGGGAGTCCAACCATGGCTACACCTTT	CASRVTGESNHGYTF
TRBV6-1	TRBJ2-1	few	NA	TGTGCCAGCAGTGAAAGTTGGGGGGCCTCCTACAATGAGCAGTTCTTC	CASSESWGASYNEQFF
TRBV28	TRBJ2-5	many	NA	TGTGCCAGTTCCGACCAGCGACAGATTGAGACCCAGTACTTC	CASSDQRQIETQYF
TRBV27	TRBJ2-1	many	TRBD2	TGTGCCAGCACTCGACTAGCGGGAGCACACAATGAGCAGTTCTTC	CASTRLAGAHNEQFF
TRBV24-1	TRBJ2-3	NA	NA	TGTGCCACCAGTGATTTTAAGCAGGGGAGCTCCACAGATACGCAGTATTTT	CATSDFKQGSSTDTQYF
TRBV11-2	TRBJ2-5	many	NA	TGTGCCAGCAGCCCACCCGGGGCACACCAAGAGACCCAGTACTTC	CASSPPGAHQETQYF
TRBV7-8	TRBJ1-5	many	TRBD1	TGTGCCAGCAGCTCGGGACAGCCAAATCAGCCCCAGCATTTT	CASSSGQPNQPQHF
TRBV7-9	TRBJ2-7	many	TRBD1	TGTGCGACAGGGACCCTCGACGAGCAGTACTTC	CATGTLDEQYF
TRBV5-5	TRBJ2-2	NA	TRBD1	TGTGCCAGCAGCTACCGGGACAGGCCGGACACCGGGGAGCTGTTTTTT	CASSYRDRPDTGELFF
TRBV20-1	TRBJ2-1	many	NA	TGCAGTGTAGCGGCTCTGGGAGTCAATGAGCAGTTCTTC	CSVAALGVNEQFF
TRBV6-5	TRBJ1-5	NA	NA	TGTGCCAGCAGTTACTCGATCAGGGCTTTCTATAGCAATCAGCCCCAGCATTTT	CASSYSIRAFYSNQPQHF
TRBV6-1	TRBJ1-1	few	TRBD1	TGTGCCAGCAGACCTCCCAACTCATTCGACCGGAGACAGGGTCGGACTGAAGCTTTCTTT	CASRPPNSFDRRQGRTEAFF
TRBV11-2	TRBJ1-1	many	NA	TGTGCCAGCAGCTTAACGTGGAGCACTGAAGCTTTCTTT	CASSLTWSTEAFF
TRBV30	TRBJ1-1	many	NA	TGTGCCTGGAGGGCCAGGGGAGGTTTAGCTGAAGCTTTCTTT	CAWRARGGLAEAFF
TRBV9	TRBJ1-5	few	TRBD1	TGTGCCAGCAGCGCCACAGGGGGCTGGGATCAGCCCCAGCATTTT	CASSATGGWDQPQHF
TRBV2	TRBJ2-2	many	TRBD1	TGTGCCAGCAGAGCCGGGACAGGACGGGCCGGGGAGCTGTTTTTT	CASRAGTGRAGELFF
TRBV30	TRBJ2-1	many	NA	TGTGCCTGGAGTGCCCCGGGACTTCACTCCTACAATGAGCAGTTCTTC	CAWSAPGLHSYNEQFF
TRBV18	TRBJ1-6	many	NA	TGTGCCAGCTCACCAAACCAGGGAAATAATTCACCCCTCCACTTT	CASSPNQGNNSPLHF
TRBV7-9	TRBJ2-3	many	TRBD2	TGTGCCAGCAGCTTAGGGAGCGGGGGGATTTACACAGATACGCAGTATTTT	CASSLGSGGIYTDTQYF
TRBV6-2/TRBV6-3	TRBJ2-3	many	NA	TGTGCCAGCAGTTATTCGCGTACTAGCACAGATACGCAGTATTTT	CASSYSRTSTDTQYF
TRBV12-3/TRBV12-4	TRBJ1-1	many	NA	TGTGCCAGCAGGGACAGAAACATGAACACTGAAGCTTTCTTT	CASRDRNMNTEAFF
TRBV5-1	TRBJ2-1	NA	NA	TGCGCCAGCAGCCCGACCGGGACTCTATCCTACAATGAGCAGTTCTTC	CASSPTGTLSYNEQFF
TRBV20-1	TRBJ2-7	NA	NA	TGCAGTGCTAGAGATGGGGCGGGCTGGTACGAGCAGTACTTC	CSARDGAGWYEQYF
TRBV20-1	TRBJ2-7	many	NA	TGCAGTGCTAGTTCAGCCGAGAGCTCCTACGAGCAGTACTTC	CSASSAESSYEQYF